These T cell receptor beta chains were read from a single sample in a study of T cells in Graves' hyperthyroidism and ophthalmopathy. MiXCR, run by TCRdb on the multiplex PCR reads, gives a single entry per CDR3 protein. Here the sample spans under 300,000 distinct CDR3 sequences, roughly 22% being singletons. Sequenced: blood. The origin of the receptors is a man between 25 and 39 years old with Graves' ophthalmopathy. The CDR3 runs from the conserved cysteine through the conserved F or W. D genes are given only for firm matches. Clone size is stated in some rows and not others, as once, few, many or a class when expanded.

d_call	v_call	j_call	clone_size	cdr3_nt	cdr3_aa
.	TRBV5-1	TRBJ2-4	.	TGCGCCAGCAGCTTGAAAGAGAAAAATGGTATTCAGTACTTC	CASSLKEKNGIQYF
.	TRBV30	TRBJ1-1	many	TGTGCCTGGTCCCGGGACCGGAACACTGAAGCTTTCTTT	CAWSRDRNTEAFF
.	TRBV28	TRBJ1-5	many	TGTGCCAGCTGTGAGGGCCCGGGGAGCAATCAGCCCCAGCATTTT	CASCEGPGSNQPQHF
.	TRBV5-5	TRBJ1-1	.	TGTGCCAGCAGCTTGTCGCAGGGAGGGGTAACTGAAGCTTTCTTT	CASSLSQGGVTEAFF
.	TRBV11-1	TRBJ2-5	.	TGTGCCAGCAGCTCCCAGGGCTACGAGACCCAGTACTTC	CASSSQGYETQYF
TRBD1	TRBV4-1	TRBJ2-1	.	TGCGCCAGCAGCAAAATGGACTCGCCGGGACAGGGTTTTAGTGAGCAGTTCTTC	CASSKMDSPGQGFSEQFF
TRBD2	TRBV5-1	TRBJ2-2	once	TGCGCCAGCAGCTCCCGACTGATGCGGGAGTATCCCGGGGAGCTGTTTTTT	CASSSRLMREYPGELFF
.	TRBV20-1	TRBJ1-5	many	TGCAGTGCTGTTAGGCCCCTCGGGAATCAGCCCCAGCATTTT	CSAVRPLGNQPQHF
.	TRBV6-2/TRBV6-3	TRBJ2-7	.	TGTGCCAGCATCTCGGCCAGCCCCCACGAGCAGTACTTC	CASISASPHEQYF
.	TRBV14	TRBJ2-7	.	TGTGCCAGCAGCCAAAAGATAACAGGTCACTACGAGCAGTACTTC	CASSQKITGHYEQYF
.	TRBV28	TRBJ1-3	few	TGTGCCAGCAGACGCCCCGGCGGTGGGTCGGACACCATATATTTT	CASRRPGGGSDTIYF
TRBD1	TRBV7-8	TRBJ1-6	many	TGTGCCAGCAGCTCCGAGACGACAGGGATAAATTCACCCCTCCACTTT	CASSSETTGINSPLHF
.	TRBV11-3	TRBJ2-1	many	TGTGCCAGCAGCCCAGACAGGAGCTCCTACAATGAGCAGTTCTTC	CASSPDRSSYNEQFF
TRBD2	TRBV5-1	TRBJ2-3	few	TGCGCCAGCAGCTCGGGACTAGCGGGAGCACCCAGCACAGATACGCAGTATTTT	CASSSGLAGAPSTDTQYF
.	TRBV6-5	TRBJ2-1	.	TGTGCCAGCAGTTACTCATCGGACTGGGGGCGTAGGGGGCAGTTCTTC	CASSYSSDWGRRGQFF
TRBD2	TRBV10-1	TRBJ2-2	once	TGCGCCAGCAGTTCACTAGCGGTCGGGGAGCTGTTTTTT	CASSSLAVGELFF
.	TRBV7-9	TRBJ1-1	many	TGTGCCAGCAGCCCAAGGGGACTCCCGAACACTGAAGCTTTCTTT	CASSPRGLPNTEAFF
.	TRBV28	TRBJ1-5	few	TGTGCCAGCAGTTTTACCCCCGGACGGGGATATAGCAATCAGCCCCAGCATTTT	CASSFTPGRGYSNQPQHF
TRBD1	TRBV5-1	TRBJ1-5	few	TGCGCCAGCAGAGAAGGACAGGGGAGCAATCAGCCCCAGCATTTT	CASREGQGSNQPQHF
TRBD1	TRBV5-5	TRBJ1-5	few	TGTGCCAGCAGCTTGGCACGAACAGACAGGGTGGGTCAGCCCCAGCATTTT	CASSLARTDRVGQPQHF
TRBD2	TRBV3-1	TRBJ2-7	few	TGTGCCAGCAGCCGGACTAGGAACGAGCAGTACTTC	CASSRTRNEQYF
TRBD1	TRBV28	TRBJ1-2	.	TGTGCCAGCAGATACCGGGACAGGTGGGGCTACACCTTC	CASRYRDRWGYTF
TRBD1	TRBV28	TRBJ2-5	few	TGTGCCAGCAGTCCCGGACAGGGGGCGGCGGTTCGGTACTTC	CASSPGQGAAVRYF
TRBD2	TRBV28	TRBJ2-1	.	TGTGCCAGCAGTTTTAGCGGGACTAATGAGCAGTTCTTC	CASSFSGTNEQFF
.	TRBV4-1	TRBJ2-2	.	TGCGCCAGCAGGGCAGCGGCGTTCGGGGAGCTGTTTTTT	CASRAAAFGELFF
.	TRBV5-1	TRBJ1-4	.	TGCGCCAGCAGCTCCTCGACCCCAGGGAATGAAAAACTGTTTTTT	CASSSSTPGNEKLFF
TRBD1	TRBV12-3/TRBV12-4	TRBJ1-5	.	TGTGCCAGCAGTAGACAGGGAGGGGCCCAGCCCCAGCATTTT	CASSRQGGAQPQHF
.	TRBV12-3/TRBV12-4	TRBJ2-2	many	TGTGCCAGCAGTAGCCGCTACACCGGGGAGCTGTTTTTT	CASSSRYTGELFF
.	TRBV6-1	TRBJ1-5	few	TGTGCCAGCAGACTCGGGACAAATTATCAGCCCCAGCATTTT	CASRLGTNYQPQHF
TRBD2	TRBV28	TRBJ2-1	many	TGTGCCAGCAGTTTACCAACCAGCGGGAGTGGAGGAGGTAGTGAGCAGTTCTTC	CASSLPTSGSGGGSEQFF
.	TRBV18	TRBJ1-1	many	TGTGCCAGCTCACCTGTAGCTGCGAAGGGGGCTGAAGCTTTCTTT	CASSPVAAKGAEAFF
.	TRBV20-1	TRBJ2-5	.	TGCAGTGCTAGTGGCCCGGGGGAGACCCAGTACTTC	CSASGPGETQYF
TRBD1	TRBV30	TRBJ1-1	many	TGTGCCTGGGACGGACAGGCCGACACTGAAGCTTTCTTT	CAWDGQADTEAFF
.	TRBV7-2	TRBJ1-2	.	TGTGCCAGCAGCTTAGCGCCAAGGACAGCGGAAGGCTACACCTTC	CASSLAPRTAEGYTF
TRBD2	TRBV20-1	TRBJ2-1	.	TGCAGTGCCCTACCCATACTAGCGGGACATGAGCAGTTCTTC	CSALPILAGHEQFF
.	TRBV18	TRBJ1-1	.	TGTGCCAGCTCACCCACACAGGGCAAAAACACTGAAGCTTTCTTT	CASSPTQGKNTEAFF